Listed below are T cell receptor beta chains from one sample, sequenced in a study of CD8+ T cells in alopecia areata. TCRdb's table, derived via immunoSEQ multiplex PCR, lists solely in-frame clones and lacks some. The repertoire holds under 300,000 clones, roughly two thirds seen once, with 0.95% to 1.5% in the top ten. Here the sequenced sample was CD4+ T cells sorted from blood, taken at week 0. These TCRs come from a human donor with alopecia areata. Both conserved end residues are part of each CDR3. The order of the fields is D gene, clone size, J gene, V gene, CDR3 DNA, CDR3 protein. The D gene is left open where the match is weak. Clone size is given for some rows only: seen once, a few or many times, or a class if the clone is expanded.

D gene: NA
clone size: few
J gene: TRBJ2-3
V gene: TRBV6-5
CDR3 DNA: TGTGCCAGCACAGCCAGCCGCACAGATACGCAGTATTTT
CDR3 protein: CASTASRTDTQYF

D gene: NA
clone size: NA
J gene: TRBJ1-1
V gene: TRBV29-1
CDR3 DNA: TGCAGCGGCCGACAGCAAACGAACACTGAAGCTTTCTTT
CDR3 protein: CSGRQQTNTEAFF

D gene: NA
clone size: NA
J gene: TRBJ2-7
V gene: TRBV7-7
CDR3 DNA: TGTGCTAGCAGCCCGGGACCGCCATACGAGCAGTACTTC
CDR3 protein: CASSPGPPYEQYF

D gene: NA
clone size: once
J gene: TRBJ2-1
V gene: TRBV29-1
CDR3 DNA: TGCAGCGCCGTGGACCGTAGCTCCTACAATGAGCAGTTCTTC
CDR3 protein: CSAVDRSSYNEQFF

D gene: TRBD1
clone size: NA
J gene: TRBJ1-2
V gene: TRBV30
CDR3 DNA: TGTGCCTGGAGTGCCAAGCCGGGACAGGGGATCGAAGGCTACACCTTC
CDR3 protein: CAWSAKPGQGIEGYTF

D gene: NA
clone size: NA
J gene: TRBJ2-4
V gene: TRBV7-2
CDR3 DNA: TGTGCCAGCAGCTTAGCGGCTAGGATTCCCAAAAACATTCAGTACTTC
CDR3 protein: CASSLAARIPKNIQYF

D gene: NA
clone size: NA
J gene: TRBJ2-1
V gene: TRBV30
CDR3 DNA: TGTGCCTGGAGTCCCACGGAGGAAGTGGTTTTCTTC
CDR3 protein: CAWSPTEEVVFF

D gene: TRBD2
clone size: NA
J gene: TRBJ2-3
V gene: TRBV29-1
CDR3 DNA: TGCAGCGTAGGCGGGACTAGCAACACAGATACGCAGTATTTT
CDR3 protein: CSVGGTSNTDTQYF

D gene: NA
clone size: NA
J gene: TRBJ1-1
V gene: TRBV29-1
CDR3 DNA: TGCAGCGTTGCCCTGAAAGGGGGCACTGAAGCTTTCTTT
CDR3 protein: CSVALKGGTEAFF

D gene: NA
clone size: few
J gene: TRBJ1-2
V gene: TRBV30
CDR3 DNA: TGTGCCTGGAGTGAAGTGGCTGGCTACACCTTC
CDR3 protein: CAWSEVAGYTF

D gene: NA
clone size: NA
J gene: TRBJ1-2
V gene: TRBV30
CDR3 DNA: TGTGCCTGGAGTCGCCCCGAGGGCAGAGATGGCTACACCTTC
CDR3 protein: CAWSRPEGRDGYTF